This T cell receptor (beta chain) stems from a study of cytomegalovirus exposure and HLA in healthy donors. Notes on the study in general: Previous analysis showed most TCR beta V segments were productive about 87% or about 30% of the time. By a later analysis, the bulk of CMV-associated TCR beta chains appeared HLA-restricted.

The CDR3 spans 12 residues. The V and J ends lost 7 bases and 4 bases respectively, with 10 bases between them. Per germline, CDR1 SGHDT and CDR2 YYEEEE. The PCR made use of 60 Vbeta and 13 Jbeta primers. This table comes from immunoSEQ multiplex PCR, and its TCRdb copy is limited to in-frame clones, with some not included. The sample totals about 200,000 clones. Points on this clone: Its antigen is unidentified.

This receptor was obtained from a woman in her 30s in good health and CMV-seropositive. The sample comprised PBMCs. V and J are TRBV5-6 and TRBJ2-3; no reliable D call. The CDR3 coding sequence is TGTGCCAGCTCAAGAGAGGCAGATACGCAGTATTTT. It encodes CASSREADTQYF.